This TCR beta chain stems from a study of cytomegalovirus exposure and HLA in healthy donors (dated by TCRdb to 2016 to 2017). Background on the whole study: According to an earlier analysis of around 600 of the donors, some 180 million T cells yielded roughly 110 million unique TCR beta sequences and about 300 Gb of sequence data. About 300 gigabases of sequencing data and around 85 million unique TCR sequences made up an early release that covered several hundred HLA-typed donors. Of the approximately 400 genotyped donors, 81% were placed in the genetic ancestry cluster associated with self-reported Caucasian donors. The study aimed to test whether cataloging public T cell receptors could reveal signatures of past pathogen exposure. Using immunosequencing, the study profiled T cell repertoires from 666 subjects and related those repertoires to cytomegalovirus serostatus. In addition to the first cohort of approximately 650 subjects, a separate validation cohort of 130 or so different subjects was used. High-throughput TCR immunosequencing, statistical association of individual TCRs with disease status, and machine learning were combined to predict cytomegalovirus infection status. A later analysis re-analyzed previously published TCR beta repertoires from approximately 670 donors and added high-resolution HLA genotyping to study TCR occurrence patterns. Rather than drawing on any new phenotypic data, the later analysis identified candidate immune exposures from TCR beta sequences and the way those sequences occurred across donors. In an earlier analysis of about 590 of the donors, high-throughput TCR beta sequencing was used to judge whether each TCR beta V gene segment behaved as functional or pseudogenic. Donor age, sex, ethnicity and CMV serostatus were collected together with the repertoire data. In a later genetic analysis, genome-wide SNP genotypes for about 65% of the roughly 700 donors were used, and that subset was treated as a discovery cohort. All discovery cohort repertoires had been generated on a single sequencing platform. HLA typing covered class I and class II loci at four-digit resolution. The number of typed donors differed by locus: about 629-630 for A, B, C, DRB1 and DQB1; 500 to 550 for DQA1; approximately 600 for DPA1; and roughly 470 for DPB1. Five DR-DQ haplotypes were treated as single units for association and clustering because of strong linkage in the cohort. Among a few hundred genotyped donors of the cohort, an average of roughly 240,000 unique TCR beta nucleotide sequences were sequenced per donor, about a sixth of them non-productive.

The CDR3 numbers 15 residues from cysteine through phenylalanine. CDR3 DNA only is kept here, 45 bases in frame from base 1. Germline trimming amounts to 7 bases on V and 7 bases on J, with 14 as the count of junction bases outside the gene matches. CDR1 MDHEN and CDR2 SYDVKM were looked up in the germline V gene. Broad study findings and their caveats: Across donors, most TCR sequences were observed very rarely, whereas some public TCRs were present in many individuals. The earlier analysis of approximately 540 of the donors excluded fewer than 20 rarely observed V segments, including chromosome 9 orphons, because counts were too low. The only immune exposure information available for the cohort was CMV serostatus. A later analysis found that HLA-associated TCR beta chains were more clonally expanded and had lower generation probabilities than equally common non-associated chains. This cohort had only TCR beta chains sequenced, and the lack of alpha or paired-chain data limited which features could be detected. A later analysis found that TCR association rates varied across HLA loci, with DRB1 alleles showing the most associated TCRs and HLA-C alleles the fewest. A few of the identified cytomegalovirus-associated TCR beta chains were confirmed in vitro to be specific for cytomegalovirus antigens. Assigning TCR associations to individual alleles was difficult when HLA alleles, especially DR and DQ, strongly co-occurred. In both the original and validation cohorts, the classifier was reported to diagnose cytomegalovirus status with high specificity and sensitivity. A further reported finding was that TCR beta sequences accurately predicted the HLA-A and HLA-B alleles for most subjects in the first cohort. Because the 87-base-pair reads could not distinguish some IMGT-functional V segments, including TRBV6-2 and TRBV6-3, those segments were excluded. Because HLA typing was unavailable for some donors at each locus, only the typed subset was used in association tests. In the study, approximately 160 TCR beta chains were listed as associated with cytomegalovirus. At a false discovery rate of 0.05, a later analysis linked under 20,000 TCR beta sequences to specific HLA alleles. In an earlier analysis of more than 450 of the donors, most TCR beta V segments were observed in productive rearrangements about 87% or about 30% of the time, broadly matching IMGT annotations. According to a later genetic analysis, donors in an Asian-associated ancestry cluster had fewer N-insertions in productive TCRs than the roughly 660-donor mean. Correlated functional status among segregating V segments might be attributable to linkage disequilibrium, but an unknown experimental factor could not be ruled out. In a later analysis, most CMV-associated TCR beta chains were found to appear HLA-restricted, with HLA associations seemingly driven largely by CMV exposure. The sequencing pipeline was judged likely to have produced a cluster of highly shared sequence variants as a technical artifact. In a later genetic analysis, a missense DCLRE1C variant was associated with V-gene and J-gene trimming of TCR beta chains, and the association was replicated in an independent cohort. The presence/absence analyses assumed that sequencing depth was roughly uniform across donors, and that assumption may not be true. In a later analysis, several top co-occurrence clusters were reported to appear linked to parvovirus B19, influenza, CMV and Epstein-Barr virus. The authors suggested that the approach could potentially be extended to other disease states and immunological phenotypes.

Receptor amplification or capture employed the immunoSEQ multiplex PCR assay. For the multiplex PCR, a mixture combining 60 forward primers for TCR Vbeta segments and 13 reverse primers for TCR Jbeta segments was used. The CDR3 region of rearranged TCR beta genes was amplified from genomic DNA by a multiplex PCR assay. On the Illumina HiSeq System, the amplified TCR beta libraries were sequenced as 87-base-pair reads. Regarding the original processing steps: A later analysis counted tens of millions of unique TCR beta chains across the 500 to 850 repertoires, and around 9.9 million of these chains were shared by at least two donors. A nearest-neighbor algorithm error-corrected the raw reads and collapsed the reads into unique sequences, merging closely related sequences to remove PCR and sequencing errors. CDR3 sequences were aligned to IMGT reference sequences to assign V, D and J gene segments. For a sequence to be retained, at least a six-nucleotide match to both a V gene segment and a J gene segment was required. A rearrangement counted as productive if the CDR3 had no stop codons and remained in frame with V and J, and every other rearrangement counted as non-productive. Following IMGT convention, CDR3 was defined as the stretch from the second conserved V-encoded cysteine to the conserved J-encoded phenylalanine. Sequences without an unambiguous match to a single V gene segment were excluded from the earlier analysis of a few hundred of the donors. An earlier analysis of fewer than 750 of the donors called V segments functional above 56.7% productive rearrangements and segregating when the between-donor standard deviation exceeded 5%. A statistical classification framework was built to diagnose cytomegalovirus status from the catalog of TCR beta chain sequences. A later analysis assigned V and J genes by comparing TCR nucleotide sequences with IMGT/GENE-DB human TR gene sequences. In a later analysis, CDR3 sequences and most-parsimonious VDJ recombination scenarios were assigned using the TCRdist pipeline. In a later analysis, each TCR beta chain was defined by its CDR3 amino acid sequence together with its V-gene family, and reads without a unique V-gene family were excluded. To address suspected cross-contamination and a sequencing artifact, a later analysis removed approximately 590 highly shared, low-generation-probability nucleotide sequences. In a later analysis, a clonal expansion index was calculated for each public chain from normalized within-repertoire ranks of inferred template counts. Generation probabilities in a later analysis came from a VDJ recombination model fitted to out-of-frame rearrangements, and those results were checked against IGoR. In a later analysis, TCR-TCR, TCR-HLA and TCR-CMV co-occurrence was scored with hypergeometric tests, and a repertoire-size bias correction was applied to TCR pairs. A later analysis estimated false discovery rates by permuting HLA or CMV assignments 20 times. In a later analysis, co-occurring TCRs were grouped with DBSCAN, and TCRdist sequence similarity was added when clustering was performed within HLA-allele-positive subsets. Co-occurrence clustering excluded repertoires with fewer than 30,000 or more than 120,000 public chains, plus five with anomalous nucleotide sharing. TCRdb provides this immuneACCESS table in a form limited to in-frame rearrangements. Some clones are lacking; in checked studies, under half of them reflect an unresolved V gene, and why the rest are absent is not known. V and J calls and clone size follow that table, whereas D and trimming were derived from the DNA. Within this sample are about 140,000 clones, with 66% of them counted one time only. The leading ten clones occupy 5.5% to 7% of the sample.

The cohort was made up of under 800 healthy bone marrow donors. All cohort members were sampled while nominally healthy, although unrecorded immune exposures were likely present. The donor was CMV seronegative and was included in the group of a few hundred seronegative cohort members. A peripheral blood sample was provided by each donor, and peripheral blood mononuclear cells were used for TCR beta sequencing. Genomic DNA was extracted from the blood cell samples with the Qiagen DNeasy Blood Extraction Kit. As regards this clone: The specificity of this receptor is unknown. No base-level quality is on record; no much larger clone is a single base apart.

The chain was built from TRBV28 and TRBJ2-7, with 9 bases aligning to TRBD1. The sample consisted of PBMCs. The clonotype was recovered from a woman aged 60 to 75 in good health and CMV-seronegative. The nucleotides are TGTGCCAGCAACCCCACGTTACAGGGGGCCCGGGAGCAGTACTTC. It codes for CASNPTLQGAREQYF.